These T cell receptor beta chains were read from a single sample in a study of early T cells in non-severe SARS-CoV-2 infection. MiXCR, applied by TCRdb to the 5' RACE reads, yields one record per CDR3 protein. There are 65,000 to 75,000 distinct CDR3 sequences in the sample; around a tenth occur only once, and 3% to 4% lies in the top ten. The sequencing sample was made of whole blood. These receptors originate from an adult who was a healthcare worker with PCR-confirmed SARS-CoV-2 infection or an uninfected control (not recorded which). Both conserved end residues are part of each CDR3. A D gene is named only where the DNA matches it firmly. Size is omitted from some rows. Given values are once, few, many or a class for expanded clones.

>TRBJ2-2|.|TRBV2|many
CASRLAAGELFF
TGTGCCAGCAGACTCGCCGCCGGGGAGCTGTTTTTT
>TRBJ2-1|.|TRBV6-6|many
CASSYSRDSEQFF
TGTGCCAGCAGTTACTCGAGAGATAGCGAGCAGTTCTTC
>TRBJ2-7|TRBD2|TRBV5-1|.
CASSPGTIRPNEQYF
TGCGCCAGCAGCCCAGGGACTATACGACCTAACGAGCAGTACTTC
>TRBJ2-5|TRBD1|TRBV5-4|many
CASSLGTAQETQYF
TGTGCCAGCAGCCTAGGGACAGCACAAGAGACCCAGTACTTC
>TRBJ2-5|TRBD1|TRBV5-1|many
CASSLGQGALWETQYF
TGCGCCAGCAGCTTGGGACAGGGGGCACTTTGGGAGACCCAGTACTTC
>TRBJ2-7|.|TRBV20-1|many
CSARDVTASRASEQYF
TGCAGTGCTAGGGATGTGACGGCGAGTCGGGCCTCCGAGCAGTACTTC
>TRBJ2-5|.|TRBV9|few
CASSVQGTQETQYF
TGTGCCAGCAGCGTGCAGGGCACGCAAGAGACCCAGTACTTC
>TRBJ2-1|.|TRBV7-9|many
CASSKTSGEQFF
TGTGCCAGCAGCAAAACTAGTGGTGAGCAGTTCTTC
>TRBJ2-3|TRBD1|TRBV24-1|many
CATGDSWTDTQYF
TGTGCCACCGGGGACAGTTGGACAGATACGCAGTATTTT
>TRBJ2-1|TRBD2|TRBV6-6|many
CASSLTGTSGRALIRQFF
TGTGCCAGCAGTTTAACCGGGACTAGCGGGAGGGCCCTAATCAGGCAGTTCTTC
>TRBJ2-5|TRBD2|TRBV11-3|.
CASRDGTSGKSPETQYF
TGTGCCAGCAGAGACGGGACTAGCGGGAAGTCGCCGGAGACCCAGTACTTC
>TRBJ2-6|TRBD2|TRBV7-2|.
CASSLSYLAGATDGANVLTF
TGTGCCAGCAGCTTATCGTACCTAGCGGGAGCCACGGACGGGGCCAACGTCCTGACTTTC
>TRBJ2-7|.|TRBV15|few
CATSREGGAYEQYF
TGTGCCACCAGCAGAGAAGGCGGGGCCTACGAGCAGTACTTC
>TRBJ2-7|TRBD1|TRBV7-6|many
CASSLSRGHSYEQYF
TGTGCCAGCAGCCTGAGCAGGGGGCACTCCTACGAGCAGTACTTC
>TRBJ2-3|.|TRBV4-1|few
CASSQDEDYPTDTQYF
TGCGCCAGCAGCCAAGATGAGGACTACCCTACAGATACGCAGTATTTT
>TRBJ2-3|TRBD2|TRBV7-8|few
CASSPRLAGETTDTQYF
TGTGCCAGCAGCCCAAGACTAGCGGGGGAGACCACAGATACGCAGTATTTT
>TRBJ1-5|TRBD1|TRBV9|many
CASSVGQGKNQPQHF
TGTGCCAGCAGCGTGGGACAGGGGAAGAATCAGCCCCAGCATTTT
>TRBJ2-3|.|TRBV29-1|few
CTGRGLDTQYF
TGCACTGGGCGGGGCCTCGATACGCAGTATTTT
>TRBJ2-2|TRBD1|TRBV3-1|few
CASSQWTGQAGELFF
TGTGCCAGCAGCCAATGGACAGGGCAGGCCGGGGAGCTGTTTTTT
>TRBJ2-3|.|TRBV10-2|many
CASSQAQSTDTQYF
TGCGCCAGCAGCCAGGCCCAGAGCACAGATACGCAGTATTTT
>TRBJ2-7|TRBD1|TRBV2|many
CASRTTGGRGEQYF
TGTGCCAGCAGAACCACAGGGGGCAGGGGCGAGCAGTACTTC
>TRBJ2-6|.|TRBV29-1|.
CSVSLVSGANVLTF
TGCAGCGTTTCCCTCGTATCTGGGGCCAACGTCCTGACTTTC
>TRBJ1-5|.|TRBV30|many
CAWSPAGYREPQHF
TGTGCCTGGAGTCCCGCAGGGTATAGGGAGCCCCAGCATTTT
>TRBJ1-2|.|TRBV7-9|many
CASSPEDNTYGYTF
TGTGCCAGCAGCCCGGAGGACAATACATATGGCTACACCTTC
>TRBJ1-5|TRBD1|TRBV19|few
CASSPGQGLGLTQPQHF
TGTGCCAGTAGCCCGGGACAGGGACTTGGCCTTACCCAGCCCCAGCATTTT
>TRBJ2-1|TRBD2|TRBV6-1|many
CASSPGTSGGNEQFF
TGTGCCAGCAGCCCTGGGACTAGCGGGGGAAATGAGCAGTTCTTC
>TRBJ2-7|.|TRBV11-3|many
CASSHTGSGSYEQYF
TGTGCCAGCAGCCATACCGGGTCCGGCTCCTACGAGCAGTACTTC
>TRBJ2-7|.|TRBV29-1|.
CSAKQGASYEQYF
TGCAGCGCAAAACAGGGTGCGTCCTACGAGCAGTACTTC